This is a list of T cell receptor beta chains from one sample in a study of OX40 agonist ivuxolimab in advanced cancers. The assay was immunoSEQ multiplex PCR, and TCRdb's table has in-frame clones only and misses some. The table has 84,000 or so clones, 75% to 95% seen once. The material was CD4+ or CD8+ T cells sorted from blood, obtained in a trial of the OX40 agonist ivuxolimab. These receptors all stem from an adult with an advanced solid tumor such as melanoma, head and neck, liver or kidney cancer. The conserved cysteine and the conserved F or W are not part of the CDR3 here. Only part of the rows carry a size: once, few, many, or a class if the clone is expanded.

abundance,v_gene,j_gene,CDR3aa
NA,TRBV19,TRBJ1-2,ASRKQGLYT
NA,TRBV18,TRBJ1-2,ASSPDPGQAYGYT
once,TRBV28,TRBJ2-7,ASSLRQGIYEQY
NA,TRBV5-1,TRBJ1-2,ASSLRQNPDGYT
NA,TRBV15,TRBJ2-4,ATSRAQSIQY
NA,TRBV27,TRBJ2-7,ASRRGTVYEQY
NA,TRBV27,TRBJ2-3,ASSSWTSSIWTDTQY
NA,TRBV18,TRBJ2-3,ASSPPVLTDTQY
few,TRBV5-1,TRBJ2-5,ASSPEGGARGTQY
NA,TRBV7-2,TRBJ2-1,ASSFGIAQNEQF
NA,TRBV11-2,TRBJ2-3,ASRRQGSSTDTQY
NA,TRBV27,TRBJ1-5,ASSPLDPTSYSNQPQH